Sequencing of this TCR beta chain was carried out in a study of blood T cell repertoires in COVID-19. In the study overall: COVID-19 samples collected from the United States, Italy and Spain covered acute and convalescent phases.

CDR1 LNHDA and CDR2 SQIVND come from the germline V gene (reference sequence). V was clipped by 5 bases and J by 3 bases; unmatched bases: 6. The CDR3 has 15 residues. Original processing notes: Amplification of reference gene primers was used by the study to estimate nucleated cell counts. Clones were sequenced by immunoSEQ multiplex PCR, and TCRdb holds only the in-frame ones, with some missing. The V and J calls and the clone size are those of that table, but D and trimming were determined from the DNA. The sample lists 300,000 to 450,000 clones; about 89% were seen once. This TCR was sampled from a woman in her sixties with COVID-19, enrolled during active disease. Sequences were obtained from peripheral blood. The V call is TRBV19, the J call TRBJ1-4; 7 nucleotides match TRBD1. As DNA, the CDR3 is TGTGCCAGTAGTTCGTACAGGGGAGCTAATGAAAAACTGTTTTTT. Amino acid sequence: CASSSYRGANEKLFF. The full variable domain, its missing parts supplied by reference TRBV19 and TRBJ1-4, is DGGITQSPKYLFRKEGQNVTLSCEQNLNHDAMYWYRQDPGQGLRLIYYSQIVNDFQKGDIAEGYSVSREKKESFPLTVTSAQKNPTAFYLCASSSYRGANEKLFFGSGTQLSVL.